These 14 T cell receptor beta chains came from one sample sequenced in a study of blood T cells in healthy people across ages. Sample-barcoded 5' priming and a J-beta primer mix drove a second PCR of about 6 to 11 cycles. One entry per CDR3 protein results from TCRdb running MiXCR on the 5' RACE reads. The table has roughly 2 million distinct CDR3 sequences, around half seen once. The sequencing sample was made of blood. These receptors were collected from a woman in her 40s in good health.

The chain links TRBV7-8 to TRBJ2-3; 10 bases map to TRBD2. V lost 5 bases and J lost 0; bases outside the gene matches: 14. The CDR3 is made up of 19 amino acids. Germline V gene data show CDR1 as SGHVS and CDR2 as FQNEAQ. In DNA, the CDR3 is TGTGCCAGCAGCCCACGAGGGGTAGCGGGGGGATCTAGCACAGATACGCAGTATTTT. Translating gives CASSPRGVAGGSSTDTQYF.

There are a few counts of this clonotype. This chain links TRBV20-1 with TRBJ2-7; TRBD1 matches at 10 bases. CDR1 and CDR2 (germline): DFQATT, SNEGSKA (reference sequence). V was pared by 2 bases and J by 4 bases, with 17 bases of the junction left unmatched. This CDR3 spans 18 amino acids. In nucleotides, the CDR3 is TGCAGTGCTAGATCCCAACCGGGACAGGGGAGGCCCGTTTACGAGCAGTACTTC. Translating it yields CSARSQPGQGRPVYEQYF.

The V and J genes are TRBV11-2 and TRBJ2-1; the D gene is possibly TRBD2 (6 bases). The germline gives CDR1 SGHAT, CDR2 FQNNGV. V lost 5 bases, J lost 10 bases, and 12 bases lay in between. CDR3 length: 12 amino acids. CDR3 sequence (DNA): TGTGCCAGCAGCACTAGCCGGAACGAGCAGTTCTTC. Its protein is CASSTSRNEQFF.

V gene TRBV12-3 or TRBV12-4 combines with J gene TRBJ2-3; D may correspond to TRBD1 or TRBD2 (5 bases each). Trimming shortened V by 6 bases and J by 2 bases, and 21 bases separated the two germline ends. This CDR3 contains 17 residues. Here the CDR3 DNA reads TGTGCCAGCAGCCTCGGGGTAGGGACGAGGGACACAGATACGCAGTATTTT. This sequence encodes CASSLGVGTRDTDTQYF.

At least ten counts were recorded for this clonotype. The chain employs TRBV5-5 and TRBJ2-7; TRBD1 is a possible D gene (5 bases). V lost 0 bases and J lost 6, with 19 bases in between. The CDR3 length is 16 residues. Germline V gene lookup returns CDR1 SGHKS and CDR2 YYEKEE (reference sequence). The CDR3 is CASSLEAKGLPLEQYF. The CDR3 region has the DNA TGTGCCAGCAGCTTGGAGGCTAAGGGGCTCCCCCTCGAGCAGTACTTC. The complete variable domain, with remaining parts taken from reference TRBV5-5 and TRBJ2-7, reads DAGVTQSPTHLIKTRGQQVTLRCSPISGHKSVSWYQQVLGQGPQFIFQYYEKEERGRGNFPDRFSARQFPNYSSELNVNALLLGDSALYLCASSLEAKGLPLEQYFGPGTRLTVT.

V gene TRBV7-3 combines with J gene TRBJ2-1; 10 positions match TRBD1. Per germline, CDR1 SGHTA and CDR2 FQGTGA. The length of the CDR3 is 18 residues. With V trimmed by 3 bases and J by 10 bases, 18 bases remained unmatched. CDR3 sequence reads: CASSFSSLGQGRSGEQFF. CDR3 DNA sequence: TGTGCCAGCAGCTTTTCCTCCCTGGGACAGGGGAGATCAGGGGAGCAGTTCTTC. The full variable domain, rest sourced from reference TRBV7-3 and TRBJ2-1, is GAGVSQTPSNKVTEKGKYVELRCDPISGHTALYWYRQSLGQGPEFLIYFQGTGAADDSGLPNDRFFAVRPEGSVSTLKIQRTERGDSAVYLCASSFSSLGQGRSGEQFFGPGTRLTVL.

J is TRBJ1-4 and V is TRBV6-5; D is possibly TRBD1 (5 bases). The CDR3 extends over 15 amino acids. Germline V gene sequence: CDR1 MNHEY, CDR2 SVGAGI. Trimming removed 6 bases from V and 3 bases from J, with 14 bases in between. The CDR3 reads CASSTGAASNEKLFF. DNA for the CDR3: TGTGCCAGCAGCACTGGGGCAGCCTCTAATGAAAAACTGTTTTTT.

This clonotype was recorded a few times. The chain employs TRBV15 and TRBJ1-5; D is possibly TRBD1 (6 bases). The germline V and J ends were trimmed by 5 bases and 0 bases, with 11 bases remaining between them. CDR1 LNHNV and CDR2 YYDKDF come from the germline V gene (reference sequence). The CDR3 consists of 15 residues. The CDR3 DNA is TGTGCCACCAGCGGGGGACATCTTAGCAATCAGCCCCAGCATTTT. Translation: CATSGGHLSNQPQHF.

Here the CDR3 DNA reads TGCAGTGCCTGGGACAGGGTAACTTCCAGCGGCCCCACAGATACGCAGTATTTT. It codes for CSAWDRVTSSGPTDTQYF. V and J are TRBV20-1 and TRBJ2-3, with 9 bases aligning to TRBD1. V trimming: 6 bases; J trimming: 2 bases; junction bases outside the gene matches: 18. This CDR3 is 18 amino acids long. In germline, CDR1 is DFQATT, CDR2 SNEGSKA (reference sequence).

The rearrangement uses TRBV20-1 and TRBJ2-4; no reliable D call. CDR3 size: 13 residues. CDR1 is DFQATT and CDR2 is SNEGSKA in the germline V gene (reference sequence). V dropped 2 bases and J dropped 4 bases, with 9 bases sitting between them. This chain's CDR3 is CSARIGLKNIQYF. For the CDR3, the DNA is TGCAGTGCTAGAATCGGGCTAAAAAACATTCAGTACTTC.

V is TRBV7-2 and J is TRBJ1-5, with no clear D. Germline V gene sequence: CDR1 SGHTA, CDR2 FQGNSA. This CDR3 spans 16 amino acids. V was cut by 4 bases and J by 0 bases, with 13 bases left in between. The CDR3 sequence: CASSSRPTDSNQPQHF. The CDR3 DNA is TGTGCCAGCAGCTCAAGACCGACCGATAGCAATCAGCCCCAGCATTTT. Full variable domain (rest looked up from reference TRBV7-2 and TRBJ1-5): GAGVSQSPSNKVTEKGKDVELRCDPISGHTALYWYRQSLGQGLEFLIYFQGNSAPDKSGLPSDRFSAERTGGSVSTLTIQRTQQEDSAVYLCASSSRPTDSNQPQHFGDGTRLSIL.

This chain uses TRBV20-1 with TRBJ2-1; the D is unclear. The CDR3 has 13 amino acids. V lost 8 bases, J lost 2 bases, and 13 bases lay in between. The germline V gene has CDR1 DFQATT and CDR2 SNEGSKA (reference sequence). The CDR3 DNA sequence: TGCAGTACAACACTTGAAGCCTACAATGAGCAGTTCTTC. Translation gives CSTTLEAYNEQFF.

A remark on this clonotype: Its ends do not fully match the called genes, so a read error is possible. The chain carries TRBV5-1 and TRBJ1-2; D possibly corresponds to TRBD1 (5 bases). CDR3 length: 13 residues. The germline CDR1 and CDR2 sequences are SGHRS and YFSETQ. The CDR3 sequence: CASGFQGDYGYTF. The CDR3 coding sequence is TGCGCCAGCGGCTTTCAAGGGGACTATGGCTACACCTTC. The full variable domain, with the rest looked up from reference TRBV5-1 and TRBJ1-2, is KAGVTQTPRYLIKTRGQQVTLSCSPISGHRSVSWYQQTPGQGLQFLFEYFSETQRNKGNFPGRFSGRQFSNSRSEMNVSTLELGDSALYLCASGFQGDYGYTFGSGTRLTVV.

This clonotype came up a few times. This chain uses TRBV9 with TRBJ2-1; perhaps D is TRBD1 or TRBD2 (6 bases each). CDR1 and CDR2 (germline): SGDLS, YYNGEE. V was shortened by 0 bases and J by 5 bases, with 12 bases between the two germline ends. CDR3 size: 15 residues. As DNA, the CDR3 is TGTGCCAGCAGCGTAGCAAGGGGGGATAACAATGAGCAGTTCTTC. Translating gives CASSVARGDNNEQFF.